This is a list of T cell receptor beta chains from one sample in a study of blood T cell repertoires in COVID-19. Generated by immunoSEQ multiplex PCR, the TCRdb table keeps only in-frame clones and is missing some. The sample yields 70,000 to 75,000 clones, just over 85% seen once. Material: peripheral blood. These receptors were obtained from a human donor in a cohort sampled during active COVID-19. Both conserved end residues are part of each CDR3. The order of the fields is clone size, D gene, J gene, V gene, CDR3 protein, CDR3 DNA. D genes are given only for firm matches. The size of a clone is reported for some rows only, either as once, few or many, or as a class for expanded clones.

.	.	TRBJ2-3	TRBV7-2	CASSLFGSTDTQYF	TGTGCCAGCAGCTTATTCGGGAGCACAGATACGCAGTATTTT
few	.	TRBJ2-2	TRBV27	CASSLSGSAGRANTGELFF	TGTGCCAGCAGTTTATCGGGGTCGGCAGGGCGAGCGAACACCGGGGAGCTGTTTTTT
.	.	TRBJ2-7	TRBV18	CASSPTDSREQYF	TGTGCCAGCTCACCGACGGACTCGAGGGAGCAGTACTTC
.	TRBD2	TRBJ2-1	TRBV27	CASSSPLAGGYNEQFF	TGTGCCAGCAGTTCCCCACTAGCGGGAGGGTACAATGAGCAGTTCTTC
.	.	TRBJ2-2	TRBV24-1	CATSAPHTGELFF	TGTGCCACCAGTGCTCCTCACACCGGGGAGCTGTTTTTT
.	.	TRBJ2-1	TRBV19	CASSIIAIEYNEQFF	TGTGCCAGTAGTATAATTGCCATCGAGTACAATGAGCAGTTCTTC
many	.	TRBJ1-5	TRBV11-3	CASSLAGPQHF	TGTGCCAGCAGCTTGGCGGGACCACAGCATTTT
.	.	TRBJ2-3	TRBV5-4	CASSLVARRADTQYF	TGTGCCAGCAGCTTGGTGGCTAGGCGTGCAGATACGCAGTATTTT
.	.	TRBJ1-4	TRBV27	CASSPRYSFQRGNEKLFF	TGTGCCAGCAGTCCCCGTTACTCCTTTCAGCGGGGTAATGAAAAACTGTTTTTT
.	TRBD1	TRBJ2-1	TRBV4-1	CASSYRDRGLDEQFF	TGCGCCAGCAGCTATCGGGACAGGGGGCTCGATGAGCAGTTCTTC
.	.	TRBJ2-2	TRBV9	CASSVEQGRRELFF	TGTGCCAGCAGCGTAGAACAGGGTAGGAGGGAGCTGTTTTTT
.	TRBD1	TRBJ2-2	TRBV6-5	CASSRPGQASGELFF	TGTGCCAGCAGTCGACCGGGACAGGCCTCCGGGGAGCTGTTTTTT
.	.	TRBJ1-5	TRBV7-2	CASSLDRNQPQHF	TGTGCCAGCAGCTTAGATCGGAATCAGCCCCAGCATTTT
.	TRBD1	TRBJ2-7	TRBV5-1	CASSLQGSSYEQYF	TGCGCCAGCAGTCTACAGGGGAGCTCCTACGAGCAGTACTTC
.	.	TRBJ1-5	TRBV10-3	CAISERGGNQPQHF	TGTGCCATCAGTGAGCGGGGGGGCAATCAGCCCCAGCATTTT
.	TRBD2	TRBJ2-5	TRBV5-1	CASSLGLAGQETQYF	TGCGCCAGCAGCTTGGGACTAGCGGGACAGGAGACCCAGTACTTC
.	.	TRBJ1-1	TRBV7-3	CASSHTANTEAFF	TGTGCCAGCAGCCACACAGCAAACACTGAAGCTTTCTTT
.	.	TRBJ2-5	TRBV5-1	CASSYSGPGLETQYF	TGCGCCAGCAGCTACTCTGGGCCCGGCCTAGAGACCCAGTACTTC
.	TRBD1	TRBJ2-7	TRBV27	CASSLTTGAYEQYF	TGTGCCAGCAGTTTAACGACAGGGGCCTACGAGCAGTACTTC
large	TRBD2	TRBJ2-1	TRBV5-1	CASTFGLAGDLAGNEQFF	TGCGCCAGCACCTTTGGACTAGCGGGAGATCTAGCGGGGAATGAGCAGTTCTTC
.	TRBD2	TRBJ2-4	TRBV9	CASSVEAEGGDIQYF	TGTGCCAGCAGCGTAGAGGCAGAGGGAGGGGACATTCAGTACTTC
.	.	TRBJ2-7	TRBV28	CASSLLRYTGEQYF	TGTGCCAGCAGTTTGCTCCGCTATACAGGCGAGCAGTACTTC
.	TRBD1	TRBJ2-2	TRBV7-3	CASSSTGDTGELFF	TGTGCCAGCAGCTCGACAGGGGACACCGGGGAGCTGTTTTTT
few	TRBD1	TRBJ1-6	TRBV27	CARRRDRGRNSPLHF	TGTGCCAGGAGGCGGGACAGGGGGAGGAATTCACCCCTCCACTTT
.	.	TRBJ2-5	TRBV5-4	CASSTPGQQETQYF	TGTGCCAGCAGCACTCCGGGACAACAAGAGACCCAGTACTTC
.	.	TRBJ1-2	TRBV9	CASSVDGYGYTF	TGTGCCAGCAGCGTAGACGGTTATGGCTACACCTTC
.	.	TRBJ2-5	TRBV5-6	CASSFGPDRETQYF	TGTGCCAGCAGCTTCGGTCCCGATCGGGAGACCCAGTACTTC
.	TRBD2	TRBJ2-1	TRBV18	CASSPTSGSYNEQFF	TGTGCCAGCTCGCCTACTAGCGGGAGCTACAATGAGCAGTTCTTC
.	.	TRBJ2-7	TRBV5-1	CASSFYDSGPKSREQYF	TGCGCCAGCAGCTTTTACGATTCAGGGCCAAAGTCCCGCGAGCAGTACTTC
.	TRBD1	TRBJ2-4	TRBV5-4	CASSFFDRDQNIQYF	TGTGCCAGCAGTTTCTTCGACAGGGACCAAAACATTCAGTACTTC
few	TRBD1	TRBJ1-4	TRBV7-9	CASSPGTENEKLFF	TGTGCCAGCAGTCCCGGGACAGAGAATGAAAAACTGTTTTTT
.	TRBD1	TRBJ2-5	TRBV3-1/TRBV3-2	CASSKPRLRDRDYQETQYF	TGTGCCAGCAGCAAACCCCGATTGCGGGACAGGGATTACCAAGAGACCCAGTACTTC
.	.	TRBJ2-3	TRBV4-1	CASSLSPRGADTQYF	TGCGCCAGCAGCCTCTCCCCAAGGGGCGCAGATACGCAGTATTTT
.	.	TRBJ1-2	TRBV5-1	CASSFSTENSGYTF	TGCGCCAGCAGCTTCAGTACGGAGAATTCGGGCTACACCTTC
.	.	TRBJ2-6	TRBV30	CACHGAITANVLTF	TGTGCCTGCCATGGTGCTATCACCGCCAACGTCCTGACTTTC
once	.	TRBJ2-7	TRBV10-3	CAISEYGTKAPTYEQYF	TGTGCCATCAGTGAGTACGGGACAAAGGCTCCAACCTACGAGCAGTACTTC
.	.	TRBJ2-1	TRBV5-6	CASNRRVREQFF	TGTGCCAGCAACCGGAGGGTTCGTGAGCAGTTCTTC
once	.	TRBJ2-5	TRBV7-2	CASSSRGPKRETQYF	TGTGCCAGCAGCTCGCGGGGGCCTAAGCGAGAGACCCAGTACTTC
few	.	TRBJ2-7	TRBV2	CASSVDRSYEQYF	TGTGCCAGCAGTGTAGACCGGAGCTACGAGCAGTACTTC
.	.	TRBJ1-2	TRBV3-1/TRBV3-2	CASSPDSTGKRVAYGYTF	TGTGCCAGCAGCCCTGACAGCACAGGGAAACGGGTGGCCTATGGCTACACCTTC
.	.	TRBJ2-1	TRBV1	CTSSRPRPPDRRFF	TGCACCAGCAGCCGGCCGAGACCCCCAGACAGGCGGTTCTTC
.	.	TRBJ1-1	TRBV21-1	CANPGGGEAFF	TGTGCCAACCCCGGGGGGGGTGAAGCTTTCTTT
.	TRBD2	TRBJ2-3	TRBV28	CASSSPGGPDTQYF	TGTGCCAGCAGTTCCCCGGGAGGACCAGATACGCAGTATTTT
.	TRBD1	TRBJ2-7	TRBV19	CATGTGMYEQYF	TGTGCCACCGGGACAGGGATGTACGAGCAGTACTTC
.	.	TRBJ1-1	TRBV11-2	CASSLGTGLNTEAFF	TGTGCCAGCAGCTTGGGAACAGGGCTGAACACTGAAGCTTTCTTT
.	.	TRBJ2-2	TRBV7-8	CASSLAGQGDGELFF	TGTGCCAGCAGCTTAGCGGGCCAGGGCGACGGGGAGCTGTTTTTT
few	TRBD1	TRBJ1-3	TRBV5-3	CARSLGAGGDTIYF	TGTGCCAGAAGCTTGGGGGCAGGGGGAGACACCATATATTTT
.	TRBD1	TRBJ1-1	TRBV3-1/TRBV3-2	CASSQDVPDRGSPEAFF	TGTGCCAGCAGCCAAGATGTCCCGGACAGGGGATCGCCTGAAGCTTTCTTT
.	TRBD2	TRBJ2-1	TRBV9	CASSASTSGGARVNEQFF	TGTGCCAGCAGCGCGTCTACTAGCGGGGGGGCCAGGGTCAATGAGCAGTTCTTC
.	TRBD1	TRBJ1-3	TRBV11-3	CASSPGQGPGNTIYF	TGTGCCAGCAGCCCTGGACAGGGGCCCGGAAACACCATATATTTT
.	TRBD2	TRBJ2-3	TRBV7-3	CASSPRTSSTDTQYF	TGTGCCAGCAGCCCCAGGACTAGCAGCACAGATACGCAGTATTTT